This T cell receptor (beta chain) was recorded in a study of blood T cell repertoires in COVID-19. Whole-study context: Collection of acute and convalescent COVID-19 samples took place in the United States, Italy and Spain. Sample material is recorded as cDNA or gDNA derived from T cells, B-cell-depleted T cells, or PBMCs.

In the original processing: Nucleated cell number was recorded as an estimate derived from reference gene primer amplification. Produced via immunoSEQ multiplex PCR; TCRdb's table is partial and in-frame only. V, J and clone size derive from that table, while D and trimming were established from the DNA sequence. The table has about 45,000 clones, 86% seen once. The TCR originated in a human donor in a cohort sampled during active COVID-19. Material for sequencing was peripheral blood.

This CDR3 reads CASRRTGLYGYTF. The CDR3, as DNA: TGTGCCAGCAGGCGTACAGGGCTGTATGGCTACACCTTC. V gene TRBV12-3 or TRBV12-4 combines with J gene TRBJ1-2; TRBD1 is a possible D gene (6 bases). Trimming stripped 6 bases from V and 5 bases from J, with 13 bases between. This CDR3 contains 13 residues.